A single sample gave rise to the 22 T cell receptor beta chains below, sequenced in a study of CD8 T cells in Susac syndrome. Reverse transcription of about 0.45 to 1 ug RNA used random hexamers. TCRdb reprocessed the immunoSEQ multiplex PCR reads via MiXCR and lists one record per CDR3 protein. The sample lists about 130,000 distinct CDR3 sequences; about 93% were seen once. The sequenced material came from CD4+ T cells from PBMCs. These receptors were taken from a human donor in good health.

This chain connects TRBV29-1 to TRBJ2-6; D may correspond to TRBD1 or TRBD2 (6 bases each). The V gene's germline CDR1 is SQVTM and CDR2 ANQGSEA. The V end was cut by 5 bases, the J end by 0 bases, with 11 bases between. This CDR3 comprises 15 residues. The CDR3 here is CSVQKGGSGANVLTF. The CDR3 region has the DNA TGCAGCGTTCAGAAGGGGGGCTCTGGGGCCAACGTCCTGACTTTC.

V is TRBV6-1 and J is TRBJ2-3; the D is unclear. The V gene's germline CDR1 is MNHNS and CDR2 SASEGT. Trimming removed 6 bases at V and 3 bases at J, with 16 bases between. There are 15 residues in the CDR3. As DNA, the CDR3 is TGTGCCAGCAGACCTCCGTTCCCAAGGACAGATACGCAGTATTTT. Protein: CASRPPFPRTDTQYF.

The genes are TRBV23-1 and TRBJ1-2; D perhaps matches TRBD1 (5 bases). TRBV23-1 is sorted into the ORF group, with uncertain function. The V end was cut by 4 bases, the J end by 6 bases, with 15 bases between. There are 14 residues in the CDR3. This chain's CDR3 is CASSLLGRDHGYTF. The DNA of the CDR3 is TGCGCCAGCAGTCTCCTCGGACGGGACCATGGCTACACCTTC.

The V gene is TRBV6-5, the J gene TRBJ2-4, with D possibly being TRBD2 (7 bases). The V gene lost 0 bases and the J gene lost 13 bases, with 19 bases spanning the gap. The V gene's germline CDR1 is MNHEY and CDR2 SVGAGI. This CDR3 region has 15 residues. The CDR3 reads CASSYSVRGDNEQYF. The CDR3 bases are TGTGCCAGCAGTTACTCCGTCCGGGGGGACAATGAGCAGTACTTC.

The chain employs TRBV20-1 and TRBJ1-3; the D is unclear. The CDR3 loop spans 14 amino acids. CDR1 is DFQATT and CDR2 is SNEGSKA in the germline V gene (reference sequence). The ends were cut back, 5 bases at V and 0 bases at J, with 11 bases in the middle. In DNA form, the CDR3 reads TGCAGTGCTGAGACACCGAGCTCTGGAAACACCATATATTTT. It yields the protein CSAETPSSGNTIYF.

The chain carries TRBV20-1 and TRBJ2-5; no clear D. V lost 5 bases and J lost 0, with 10 bases in between. This CDR3 region has 13 residues. CDR1 and CDR2 from the germline V gene are DFQATT and SNEGSKA (reference sequence). The CDR3 DNA reads TGCAGTGCTTCTACCCCGTACCAAGAGACCCAGTACTTC. This encodes CSASTPYQETQYF.

This chain connects TRBV15 to TRBJ1-2; D is perhaps TRBD1 (6 bases). V was clipped by 0 bases and J by 9 bases, with 11 bases between them. The CDR3 contains 13 residues. Germline V lookup: CDR1 LNHNV, CDR2 YYDKDF (reference sequence). DNA of the CDR3: TGTGCCACCAGCAGAGATCTAGGACAGAGCTACACCTTC. Protein: CATSRDLGQSYTF.

The chain links TRBV4-2 to TRBJ2-7, with 16 bases lining up with TRBD2. The CDR3 sequence is 18 residues long. The V segment lost 0 bases and the J segment 2 bases; nucleotides outside the gene matches: 4. From germline, CDR1 is LGHNA and CDR2 YNFKEQ. In nucleotides, the CDR3 is TGTGCCAGCAGCCAAGAGGGACTAGCGGGAGGGAGGACCTACGAGCAGTACTTC. It is translated as CASSQEGLAGGRTYEQYF.

The rearrangement uses TRBV3-1 and TRBJ2-7, with TRBD2 matching 11 bases. This CDR3 has 14 amino acids. Germline V gene data show CDR1 as LGHDT and CDR2 as YNNKEL (reference sequence). V dropped 4 bases and J dropped 7; count of bases not matched to a gene: 6. CDR3 loop: CASSPQGLAGEQYF. The CDR3 region has the DNA TGTGCCAGCAGCCCACAAGGACTAGCGGGTGAGCAGTACTTC.

This rearrangement joins TRBV29-1 to TRBJ2-2; TRBD2 agrees at 7 bases. The CDR3 runs 14 residues. V was pared by 4 bases and J by 2 bases, with 4 bases of the junction left unmatched. Germline V gene data show CDR1 as SQVTM and CDR2 as ANQGSEA. The CDR3 bases are TGCAGCGTTGTTGAGCGGGGAAACACCGGGGAGCTGTTTTTT. Its translation is CSVVERGNTGELFF.

The chain couples TRBV6-1 to TRBJ1-1; no clear D. Germline V gene sequence: CDR1 MNHNS, CDR2 SASEGT. CDR3 length: 13 residues. The V end lost 1 base, the J end lost 10 bases, and 13 bases lay between the germline ends. The CDR3 here is CASSEGRSQRAFF. The CDR3 region has the DNA TGTGCCAGCAGTGAAGGGCGGAGCCAGAGAGCTTTCTTT.

The chain combines TRBV18 with TRBJ2-2; perhaps TRBD1 as D (6 bases). The germline V and J ends were trimmed by 8 bases and 0 bases, with 16 bases remaining between them. CDR3 length: 16 amino acids. The germline V gene encodes CDR1 KGHSH and CDR2 LQKENI. The CDR3 nucleotides read TGTGCCAGCCCCTGGGGGCGGTCGACGAACACCGGGGAGCTGTTTTTT. As protein: CASPWGRSTNTGELFF.

This clonotype was detected a few times. V usage is TRBV11-2 and J usage is TRBJ2-5, with a weak D call TRBD2 (5 bases). Per germline, CDR1 SGHAT and CDR2 FQNNGV. The CDR3 is 12 residues long. V gave up 3 bases and J gave up 5 bases, with 7 bases separating them. The CDR3 spells CASSLREETQYF. As DNA, the CDR3 is TGTGCCAGCAGCTTGAGGGAGGAGACCCAGTACTTC.

This chain connects TRBV6-5 to TRBJ2-7, with TRBD1 identical over 9 bases. Germline V lookup: CDR1 MNHEY, CDR2 SVGAGI. The CDR3 is 15 residues long. V dropped 6 bases and J dropped 0; count of bases not matched to a gene: 6. CDR3 DNA: TGTGCCAGCAGGCGCACGGGACAGGGCTCCTACGAGCAGTACTTC. Protein sequence: CASRRTGQGSYEQYF.

The chain uses TRBV14 and TRBJ2-1; 7 bases match TRBD2. Looked up from germline, CDR1 is SGHDN and CDR2 is FVKESK. The CDR3 has 16 amino acids. V shed 3 bases, J shed 5 bases, and the junction held 10 bases outside the gene matches. The CDR3 here is CASSHYTGTMNNEQFF. The CDR3 DNA is TGTGCCAGCAGCCACTACACCGGGACTATGAACAATGAGCAGTTCTTC.

The chain is built from TRBV12-3 or TRBV12-4 and TRBJ2-7, with D hard to call. V was cut by 1 base and J by 3 bases, with 7 bases left in between. This CDR3 contains 13 residues. The CDR3: CASSLGPSYEQYF. CDR3 in DNA: TGTGCCAGCAGTTTAGGTCCCAGCTACGAGCAGTACTTC.

The chain employs TRBV20-1 and TRBJ2-5; D is ambiguous. Germline V gene data show CDR1 as DFQATT and CDR2 as SNEGSKA (reference sequence). V was pared by 0 bases and J by 2 bases, with 1 base between. The CDR3 loop spans 11 amino acids. CDR3 DNA sequence: TGCAGTGCTAGAGATCAAGAGACCCAGTACTTC. Translation gives CSARDQETQYF.

The chain combines TRBV5-1 with TRBJ2-7; D call uncertain. Germline V gene data show CDR1 as SGHRS and CDR2 as YFSETQ. The germline V and J ends were trimmed by 4 bases and 0 bases, with 11 bases remaining between them. The CDR3 covers 14 residues. Here the CDR3 reads CASSLPSPSYEQYF. The CDR3 region has the DNA TGCGCCAGCAGCCTCCCGAGTCCCTCCTACGAGCAGTACTTC.

This sequence joins TRBV7-2 and TRBJ1-1; TRBD1 matches at 10 bases. V lost 4 bases, J lost 4 bases, and 6 bases stayed unmatched. This CDR3 contains 15 residues. The V gene's germline CDR1 is SGHTA and CDR2 FQGNSA. The CDR3 protein is CASSSGQGGVTEAFF. In DNA, the CDR3 is TGTGCCAGCAGCTCCGGACAGGGGGGTGTCACTGAAGCTTTCTTT.

V and J are TRBV10-2 and TRBJ1-1; D unresolved. The CDR3 spans 14 residues. Germline V lookup: CDR1 WSHSY, CDR2 SAAADI. V was shortened by 0 bases and J by 5 bases, with 10 bases between the two germline ends. In DNA form, the CDR3 reads TGCGCCAGCAGTGAGTCTAGAGAGAATACTGAAGCTTTCTTT. Its translation is CASSESRENTEAFF.

V usage is TRBV7-8 and J usage is TRBJ1-1, with unresolved D. The V end was cut by 1 base, the J end by 1 base, with 7 bases between. CDR1 SGHVS and CDR2 FQNEAQ come from the germline V gene. The CDR3 has 14 amino acids. Here the CDR3 reads CASSLVRGNTEAFF. The CDR3 nucleotides read TGTGCCAGCAGCTTAGTACGGGGGAACACTGAAGCTTTCTTT.

The V call is TRBV19, the J call TRBJ1-5; 12 nucleotides line up with TRBD1. Trimming cost V 5 bases and J 7 bases; bases outside gene matches: 9. This CDR3 region has 16 residues. Germline V gene lookup returns CDR1 LNHDA and CDR2 SQIVND (reference sequence). The CDR3 nucleotides read TGTGCCAGTAGTGCCAGGGACAGGGGGCCCAGGCAGCCCCAGCATTTT. It is translated as CASSARDRGPRQPQHF. Full variable domain (missing parts from reference TRBV19 and TRBJ1-5): DGGITQSPKYLFRKEGQNVTLSCEQNLNHDAMYWYRQDPGQGLRLIYYSQIVNDFQKGDIAEGYSVSREKKESFPLTVTSAQKNPTAFYLCASSARDRGPRQPQHFGDGTRLSIL.